Presented here are 5 T cell receptor beta chains from one specimen sequenced in a study of PD-1 blockade in classical Hodgkin lymphoma. Each patient relapsed following autologous stem cell transplantation, and prior brentuximab vedotin exposure differed. Clones were read by immunoSEQ multiplex PCR, and TCRdb kept only the in-frame ones, dropping some. The table records tens of thousands of clones, 89% of them present only once. The sample in question was peripheral blood mononuclear cells (PBMCs), obtained at baseline. These receptors were taken from a human donor with classical Hodgkin lymphoma.

The CDR3 loop is CAWSLTGVGSGNTIYF. The CDR3 nucleotides read TGTGCCTGGAGTTTGACAGGGGTTGGTTCTGGAAACACCATATATTTT. The chain employs TRBV30 and TRBJ1-3, with TRBD1 matching over 8 bases. Germline V gives CDR1 GTSNPN, CDR2 SVGIG (reference sequence). J was trimmed by 1 base and V by 2 bases; bases with no gene match: 7. CDR3 size: 16 residues.

The chain has TRBV6-6 and TRBJ1-2, with 7 bases that match TRBD1. V lost 2 bases to trimming and J lost 4 bases; unmatched junction nucleotides: 7. This CDR3 is built from 15 residues. Germline CDR1 and CDR2: MNHNY and SVGAGI (reference sequence). This CDR3 is CASSYPRTGGYGYTF. CDR3 sequence (DNA): TGTGCCAGCAGTTACCCCAGGACAGGAGGCTATGGCTACACCTTC.

The rearrangement joins TRBV10-1 to TRBJ2-5; tentative D call: TRBD1 (6 bases). There are 14 residues in the CDR3. From germline, CDR1 is WNHNN and CDR2 SYGVQD (reference sequence). Trimming cost V 6 bases and J 7 bases, with 18 bases left between them. CDR3 protein: CASRAGTQSGTQYF. The CDR3 region has the DNA TGCGCCAGCAGAGCCGGGACACAGAGTGGGACCCAGTACTTC.

The J gene is TRBJ2-7, the V gene TRBV6-5, with TRBD2 as a possible D gene (6 bases). Trimming stripped 7 bases from V and 0 bases from J, with 13 bases between. The CDR3 is 14 residues long. Germline loops: CDR1 MNHEY, CDR2 SVGAGI. The CDR3 DNA reads as TGTGCCAGCAATCGGGACTTAACCTCCTACGAGCAGTACTTC. It codes for CASNRDLTSYEQYF.

This chain uses TRBV4-1 with TRBJ1-3; a weak D match, TRBD1 (5 bases). Between the trimmed V and J ends, which lost 4 bases and 0 bases, there was a span of 7 bases. Germline V lookup: CDR1 MGHRA, CDR2 YSYEKL. The CDR3 spans 14 residues. The CDR3 loop is CASSLDSSGNTIYF. The CDR3 coding sequence is TGCGCCAGCAGCCTCGACAGCTCTGGAAACACCATATATTTT.